The clone carrying this T cell receptor (beta chain) was recorded many times. The germline V gene encodes CDR1 SGHRS and CDR2 YFSETQ. CDR3 length: 14 amino acids. Trimming removed 4 bases at V and 0 bases at J, with 8 bases between. Time point described: longitudinal time-point 2. A total of 2 million PBMCs stored at -80 degrees C provided the unsorted libraries. The data originate from a study of neurological immune-mediated disorders. Using its own MiXCR run on the 5' RACE reads, TCRdb lists one record per CDR3 protein. The sample includes 70,000 to 95,000 distinct CDR3 sequences, about 13% seen only once; the top ten take 5%.

The source of this sequence is a female donor with HTLV-1-associated myelopathy (HAM/TSP). The chain combines TRBV5-1 with TRBJ2-1, with D uncertain. The sequenced material came from PBMCs. CDR3: CASSLTSSYNEQFF. CDR3 DNA: TGCGCCAGCAGCCTTACGAGCTCCTACAATGAGCAGTTCTTC. The entire variable domain, with the rest obtained from reference TRBV5-1 and TRBJ2-1, is as follows: KAGVTQTPRYLIKTRGQQVTLSCSPISGHRSVSWYQQTPGQGLQFLFEYFSETQRNKGNFPGRFSGRQFSNSRSEMNVSTLELGDSALYLCASSLTSSYNEQFFGPGTRLTVL.